This T cell receptor (beta chain) was recorded in a study of shared clonotypes between healthy human individuals. Notes on the study in general: It was observed that 4% to 6% of naive CD4 clonotypes were shared across several donors.

Naive CD8 cells comprised CD45RO-negative, CCR7-positively selected cells, excluding terminally differentiated effector memory CD45RA+ cells. Each subset's genomic DNA was shared equally among a number of immunoSEQ plates. Original methodology: Junction-only sequences without quality scores were provided by ImmunoSEQ, so filtering was different. The table came from immunoSEQ multiplex PCR; TCRdb's copy has only in-frame clones and leaves some out. V and J calls plus clone size are reproduced from that table; the DNA served to infer D and trimming. Of hundreds of thousands of clones detected, approximately 96% appear once; the ten largest clones hold about 0.12%. Germline lookup yields CDR1 SGHAT and CDR2 FQNNGV. This CDR3 contains 14 residues. V was clipped by 4 bases and J by 8 bases; unmatched bases: 5. Of note for this clone: Its specificity is unknown.

Specimen: naive CD8+ T cells sorted from blood. The chain combines TRBV11-2 with TRBJ1-2; 12 bases align to TRBD1. This receptor was obtained from a woman aged 30 to 39 in good health. The DNA for the CDR3 is TGTGCCAGCAGCTCCCCCGGGACAGGGGGCGGCTACACCTTC. This translates into CASSSPGTGGGYTF.